What follows is one T cell receptor beta chain and its context. No antigen is known for it. The donors were in the roughly 110-subject validation cohort, distinct from the approximately 670-subject first cohort. This CDR3 spans 15 amino acids. In germline, CDR1 is MDHEN, CDR2 SYDVKM. Trimming left V 2 bases short and J 4 bases short, with 12 bases between. Profiling relied on immunoSEQ multiplex PCR, and the TCRdb table lists in-frame clones only, not all of them. This sample has 120,000 to 150,000 clones, with roughly 87% found just once. These data belong to a study of cytomegalovirus exposure and HLA in healthy donors. Looking at the study overall: The 120 validation repertoires were produced on the same platform as the 670 or so repertoires of the first cohort. This was reported in a later analysis.

Whole-study findings and limits: The study labeled under 200 TCR beta chains cytomegalovirus-associated. One later analysis, an examination of the roughly 130 validation repertoires, found that first-cohort TCR clusters tended to co-occur in them.

The genes are TRBV28 and TRBJ1-5; the D is unclear. The TCR was taken from a man between 18 and 35 years old in good health and CMV-seropositive. The sequencing sample was made of PBMCs. Here the CDR3 reads CASSLKRAPNQPQHF. Here the CDR3 DNA reads TGTGCCAGCAGTTTAAAGAGGGCCCCTAATCAGCCCCAGCATTTT. The complete variable domain, with remaining parts taken from reference TRBV28 and TRBJ1-5, reads DVKVTQSSRYLVKRTGEKVFLECVQDMDHENMFWYRQDPGLGLRLIYFSYDVKMKEKGDIPEGYSVSREKKERFSLILESASTNQTSMYLCASSLKRAPNQPQHFGDGTRLSIL.